The next 29 T cell receptor delta chains were all read from a single sample in a study of delta chains in infants with herpesvirus infections. PBMC RNA was reverse transcribed using gamma-chain- and delta-chain-specific primers. TCRdb fed the RT-PCR reads to CATT. The profile shows roughly 3,200 delta-chain clones, 30% to 35% of them singletons. Sequenced material: peripheral blood, taken at time point 3 of longitudinal follow-up. The receptors originated from a human donor who was a Ugandan infant, either HIV-exposed or HIV-unexposed (not recorded which).

Judged by abundance, this clone is medium-sized. Other DNA sequences of this sample code for an identical CDR3. The CDR3 loop reads CACDTVLGDKSSWDTRQMFF. CDR3 nucleotides: TGTGCCTGTGACACCGTACTGGGGGATAAAAGCTCCTGGGACACCCGACAGATGTTTTTC. This rearrangement joins TRDV2 to TRDJ3, with 11 positions matching TRDD3. CDR1 and CDR2 (germline): GEAIGNYY, EKD. The CDR3 covers 20 residues. With 0 bases clipped from V and 0 bases from J, the junction kept 6 bases outside the gene matches.

By sample fraction, this clone is large. V and J are TRDV1 and TRDJ1, with D possibly being TRDD3 (6 bases). V dropped 6 bases and J dropped 10 bases, with 36 bases sitting between them. The V gene's germline CDR1 is TSWWSYY and CDR2 QGS. CDR3 length equals 19 residues. The CDR3 protein is CALGGFHKPGAMGGLTLIF. For the CDR3, the DNA is TGTGCTCTTGGAGGCTTCCATAAGCCCGGAGCTATGGGGGGGCTTACACTCATCTTT.

By proportion, this clone is medium-sized. The sample contains more than one DNA sequence encoding this CDR3. V is TRDV2 and J is TRDJ1, with 8 bases identical to TRDD3. Trimming removed 2 bases from V and 0 bases from J; junction bases left unmatched: 4. CDR3 size: 15 residues. Germline CDR1 and CDR2: GEAIGNYY and EKD. CDR3: CACDILGVYTDKLIF. The CDR3 DNA follows: TGTGCCTGTGACATACTGGGGGTATACACCGATAAACTCATCTTT.

This clone was counted between two and nine times. V usage is TRDV3 and J usage is TRDJ1; possible D gene TRDD3, 10 bases. The V gene's germline CDR1 is TVYSNPD and CDR2 GDNSRS (reference sequence). The CDR3 has 16 amino acids. Trimming cost V 0 bases and J 11 bases, with 28 bases left between them. The DNA for the CDR3 is TGTGCCTTTAGGCCTTCCTACGTACTGGGGGATGGGGGGCTCATCTTT. This encodes CAFRPSYVLGDGGLIF.

V usage is TRDV1 and J usage is TRDJ1; TRDD3 is a possible D gene (10 bases). There are 22 residues in the CDR3. V was cut by 5 bases and J by 0 bases, with 34 bases left in between. From germline, CDR1 is TSWWSYY and CDR2 QGS. The CDR3 sequence: CALGSPFLLLLGDGEYTDKLIF. The CDR3, as DNA: TGTGCTCTTGGGTCCCCCTTCCTACTATTACTGGGGGATGGCGAGTACACCGATAAACTCATCTTT.

The chain couples TRDV1 to TRDJ1, with 7 bases matching TRDD3. The trim removed 4 bases at V and 0 bases at J, leaving 17 bases unmatched. Germline V lookup: CDR1 TSWWSYY, CDR2 QGS. The CDR3 has 19 amino acids. The CDR3 loop reads CALGVPPYSVGGYTDKLIF. The CDR3 nucleotides are TGTGCTCTTGGGGTCCCCCCCTACTCGGTGGGGGGATACACCGATAAACTCATCTTT.

Comments on this clone: With only one base between it and a far larger clone, this is likely a read error. Additional DNA sequences in this sample encode the identical CDR3. The chain has TRDV2 and TRDJ2, with 7 bases matching TRDD3. CDR1 is GEAIGNYY, CDR2 EKD, per germline. The CDR3 is made up of 13 amino acids. In nucleotides, the CDR3 is TGTGCCTGTGACACCTGGGGGACAGCTCAACTCTTCTTT. The encoded protein is CACDTWGTAQLFF.

The chain recombines TRDV1 with TRDJ1; D perhaps matches TRDD2 (6 bases). V was trimmed by 0 bases and J by 11 bases, leaving 25 bases between them. The CDR3 loop spans 17 amino acids. Germline V gene lookup returns CDR1 TSWWSYY and CDR2 QGS. CDR3 sequence reads: CALGELAPNFLLPPLIF. CDR3 nucleotides: TGTGCTCTTGGGGAACTAGCACCCAACTTCCTTTTACCACCCCTCATCTTT.

Only a few counts were recorded for this clone. CDR3 sequence: CALGNEFPTPCSPQLILGDKGWCRKLIF. DNA of the CDR3: TGTGCTCTTGGGAACGAATTTCCTACCCCATGTTCCCCTCAATTGATACTGGGGGATAAAGGTTGGTGTAGGAAACTCATCTTT. The genes are TRDV1 and TRDJ1; 11 bases are shared with TRDD3. Germline loops: CDR1 TSWWSYY, CDR2 QGS. The CDR3 is 28 amino acids. V was clipped by 5 bases and J by 8 bases; unmatched bases: 49.

This clone was seen just once. V usage is TRDV1 and J usage is TRDJ1, with TRDD3 matching over 13 bases. CDR1 is TSWWSYY, CDR2 QGS, per germline. The CDR3 consists of 22 residues. The J segment lost 0 bases and the V segment lost 0 bases, leaving 16 bases of the junction unmatched. CDR3 coding DNA: TGTGCTCTTGGGGAACTAGAGGCATTACTGGGGGATACGCCTAATTACACCGATAAACTCATCTTT. This encodes CALGELEALLGDTPNYTDKLIF.

For this clone: At one end the junction does not follow the germline gene, possibly because of a read error. The V gene is TRDV2, the J gene TRDJ3; 11 nucleotides agree with TRDD3. The CDR3 has 18 residues. CDR1 and CDR2 (germline): GEAIGNYY, EKD. Here the CDR3 DNA reads TGTGCCTTTGACATACTGGGGGATATTTCCTGGGACACCCGACAGATGTTTTTC. Its protein is CAFDILGDISWDTRQMFF.

The gene calls are TRDV1 and TRDJ1; 9 positions match TRDD3. The V gene end was trimmed by 1 base and the J gene end by 3 bases; junction bases not matched to a gene: 9. The germline gives CDR1 TSWWSYY, CDR2 QGS. This CDR3 has 17 residues. CDR3 residues: CALGEPLRGYASDKLIF. As DNA, the CDR3 is TGTGCTCTTGGGGAACCCCTAAGGGGATACGCTTCCGATAAACTCATCTTT.

The sample holds a few counts of this clone. The chain combines TRDV1 with TRDJ3; D could derive from TRDD2 or TRDD3 (5 bases each). The CDR3 runs to 22 residues. The V gene's germline CDR1 is TSWWSYY and CDR2 QGS. Trimming took 2 bases from V and 0 from J, leaving 23 bases between them. The CDR3, as DNA: TGTGCTCTTGGGGAAGGGTACTTTCCTCGTGGGATCAACTCCTGGGACACCCGACAGATGTTTTTC. Protein: CALGEGYFPRGINSWDTRQMFF.

V usage is TRDV2 and J usage is TRDJ3; TRDD3 agrees at 7 bases. Germline CDR1 reads GEAIGNYY; CDR2 reads EKD. The trim removed 2 bases at V and 0 bases at J, leaving 12 bases unmatched. The CDR3 sequence is 20 residues long. The CDR3 here is CACDMASTGVYSWDTRQMFF. DNA of the CDR3: TGTGCCTGTGACATGGCCTCTACTGGGGTCTACTCCTGGGACACCCGACAGATGTTTTTC.

The chain joins TRDV2 to TRDJ1, with D perhaps TRDD3 (6 bases). The germline V gene has CDR1 GEAIGNYY and CDR2 EKD. This CDR3 is built from 14 residues. Trimming removed 4 bases at V and 0 bases at J, with 11 bases between. The CDR3: CACEKMGDTDKLIF. The DNA of the CDR3 is TGTGCCTGTGAGAAGATGGGGGACACCGATAAACTCATCTTT.

The chain links TRDV1 to TRDJ1; 11 nucleotides align to TRDD3. Looked up from germline, CDR1 is TSWWSYY and CDR2 is QGS. V dropped 5 bases and J dropped 0; count of bases not matched to a gene: 20. The CDR3 has 21 amino acids. In DNA form, the CDR3 reads TGTGCTCTTGGGTCTTGCCTTCCGATGGGGGATACGGACACATACACCGATAAACTCATCTTT. Protein: CALGSCLPMGDTDTYTDKLIF.

This clone was seen more than once but under ten times. This chain connects TRDV1 to TRDJ1; possible D gene TRDD3, 6 bases. CDR3 length: 18 residues. The germline V gene has CDR1 TSWWSYY and CDR2 QGS. Deletions cut 10 bases from V and 1 base from J, with 28 bases between. This chain's CDR3 is CAHESSVLGPISTDKLIF. DNA of the CDR3: TGTGCTCATGAGTCCTCCGTACTGGGCCCCATCTCCACCGATAAACTCATCTTT.

The chain is built from TRDV1 and TRDJ1; 7 positions match TRDD3. Trimming removed 7 bases from V and 5 bases from J; junction bases left unmatched: 13. Germline V CDR1 and CDR2: TSWWSYY, QGS. The length of the CDR3 is 15 residues. CDR3 nucleotides: TGTGCTCTTGTCTGCGTACTGGGGTATCGTGATAAACTCATCTTT. It yields the protein CALVCVLGYRDKLIF.

This clone is termed medium-sized. V usage is TRDV1 and J usage is TRDJ1; 10 nucleotides match TRDD3. J was trimmed by 0 bases and V by 0 bases; bases with no gene match: 13. CDR3 length: 20 amino acids. CDR1 and CDR2 (germline): TSWWSYY, QGS. This CDR3 is CALGELPLTGGWVYTDKLIF. The CDR3 DNA reads as TGTGCTCTTGGGGAACTACCCTTGACTGGGGGATGGGTTTACACCGATAAACTCATCTTT.

The rearrangement links TRDV2 to TRDJ2; 11 positions agree with TRDD3. The germline gives CDR1 GEAIGNYY, CDR2 EKD. J gave up 3 bases and V 0 bases, and 8 bases lay outside the gene matches. This CDR3 region has 18 residues. The CDR3 DNA sequence: TGTGCCTGTGACACCGTACTGGGGGATAAGAAAATGACAGCACAACTCTTCTTT. It specifies CACDTVLGDKKMTAQLFF.

In its sample, this clone was seen a few times. The chain links TRDV3 to TRDJ2, with 11 bases identical to TRDD3. V lost 3 bases to trimming and J lost 0 bases; unmatched junction nucleotides: 21. There are 21 residues in the CDR3. Per the germline V gene, CDR1 is TVYSNPD and CDR2 is GDNSRS (reference sequence). The CDR3 sequence is CAFLPGGYIEGYAALTAQLFF. The CDR3 DNA reads as TGTGCCTTCCTACCTGGGGGATACATCGAGGGATACGCAGCTTTGACAGCACAACTCTTCTTT. The full variable domain, completed using reference TRDV3 and TRDJ2, is CDKVTQSSPDQTVASGSEVVLLCTYDTVYSNPDLFWYRIRPDYSFQFVFYGDNSRSEGADFTQGRFSVKHILTQKAFHLVISPVRTEDSATYYCAFLPGGYIEGYAALTAQLFFGKGTQLIVEP.

The V call is TRDV1, the J call TRDJ1; unclear D gene. The germline CDR1 and CDR2 sequences are TSWWSYY and QGS. Trimming took 2 bases from V and 0 from J, leaving 16 bases between them. The CDR3 length is 17 residues. The CDR3 is CALGEDDHGPYTDKLIF. For the CDR3, the DNA is TGTGCTCTTGGGGAAGACGACCATGGCCCATACACCGATAAACTCATCTTT.

This clone was seen more than once but under ten times. The V call is TRDV1, the J call TRDJ1; D may be TRDD3 (6 bases). The germline V and J ends were trimmed by 4 bases and 0 bases, with 21 bases remaining between them. This CDR3 is built from 18 residues. Germline V CDR1 and CDR2: TSWWSYY, QGS. Here the CDR3 reads CALGGSQGGMGHTDKLIF. CDR3 nucleotides: TGTGCTCTTGGGGGATCACAGGGGGGAATGGGACACACCGATAAACTCATCTTT.

This rearrangement joins TRDV1 to TRDJ1; TRDD3 matches at 12 bases. Trimming cost V 2 bases and J 12 bases; bases outside gene matches: 19. The germline V gene encodes CDR1 TSWWSYY and CDR2 QGS. This CDR3 has 18 residues. The CDR3 DNA sequence: TGTGCTCTTGGGGAAGACTCCCCCTGGTACTGGGGGATACCCCAATTCATCTTT. This codes for CALGEDSPWYWGIPQFIF.

The genes are TRDV1 and TRDJ3; 7 bases align to TRDD3. Germline lookup yields CDR1 TSWWSYY and CDR2 QGS. The CDR3 totals 18 residues. The V and J ends lost 4 bases and 0 bases, in that order; junction bases with no gene match: 6. The CDR3 coding sequence is TGTGCTCTTGGGGGGGACTGGGGTCTCTCCTGGGACACCCGACAGATGTTTTTC. It encodes CALGGDWGLSWDTRQMFF.

By share of the sample, this clone is large (0.1 to 1%). V usage is TRDV2 and J usage is TRDJ2; 13 bases are shared with TRDD3. This CDR3 has 17 residues. V trimming: 0 bases; J trimming: 6 bases; junction bases outside the gene matches: 6. Germline CDR1 reads GEAIGNYY; CDR2 reads EKD. CDR3 nucleotides: TGTGCCTGTGACACCCTTCCTACTGGGGGATACGCAGCACAACTCTTCTTT. Amino acids: CACDTLPTGGYAAQLFF.

This clone was picked up a small number of times. The chain has TRDV2 and TRDJ2; 13 bases line up with TRDD3. The trim removed 1 base at V and 4 bases at J, leaving 11 bases unmatched. CDR1 is GEAIGNYY, CDR2 EKD, per germline. This CDR3 comprises 19 residues. CDR3 DNA: TGTGCCTGTGACACACTCTTACTGGGGGATACGCGAGGGACAGCACAACTCTTCTTT. This translates into CACDTLLLGDTRGTAQLFF.

This clone occurred once. Possible read error: a much larger clone is one base away. This chain joins TRDV1 and TRDJ1, with D possibly TRDD3 on 6 matching bases. Germline lookup yields CDR1 TSWWSYY and CDR2 QGS. The CDR3 extends over 18 amino acids. V dropped 3 bases and J dropped 4 bases, with 24 bases sitting between them. The CDR3 sequence: CALGESPLRRGTIDKLIF. DNA of the CDR3: TGTGCTCTTGGGGAGTCTCCCCTACGCAGGGGGACGATCGATAAACTCATCTTT.

The genes are TRDV2 and TRDJ1; 8 nucleotides match TRDD3. Germline values: CDR1 GEAIGNYY, CDR2 EKD. V shed 3 bases and J 1 base; nucleotides not matched to a gene: 6. This CDR3 has 15 residues. CDR3 coding DNA: TGTGCCTGTGACGTACTGGGGGGTTCCACCGATAAACTCATCTTT. It codes for CACDVLGGSTDKLIF.